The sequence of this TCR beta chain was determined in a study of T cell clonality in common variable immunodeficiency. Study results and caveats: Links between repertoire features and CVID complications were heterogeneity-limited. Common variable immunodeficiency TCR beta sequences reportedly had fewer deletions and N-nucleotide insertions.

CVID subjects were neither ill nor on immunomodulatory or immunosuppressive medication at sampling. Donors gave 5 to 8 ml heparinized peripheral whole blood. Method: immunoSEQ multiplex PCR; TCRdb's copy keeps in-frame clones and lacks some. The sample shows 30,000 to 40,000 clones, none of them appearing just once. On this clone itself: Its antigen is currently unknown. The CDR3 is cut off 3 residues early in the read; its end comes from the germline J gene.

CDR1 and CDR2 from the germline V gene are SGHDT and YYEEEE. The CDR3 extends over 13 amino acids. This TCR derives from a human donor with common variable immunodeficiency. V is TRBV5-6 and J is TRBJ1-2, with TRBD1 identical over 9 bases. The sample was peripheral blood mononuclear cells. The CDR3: CASSLSGTGIYTF. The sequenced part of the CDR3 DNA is TGTGCCAGCAGCTTGTCCGGGACAGGGATC.